Each of the 21 T cell receptor beta chains below was sequenced from the same sample in a study of STAT5B mutations in CD4+ large granular lymphocyte leukemia. Sequenced by immunoSEQ multiplex PCR; TCRdb stores in-frame clones only, minus some. This sample has about 30,000 clones, with 65% to 80% found just once. Sequenced input: CD4+ T cells from blood buffy coats. All receptors come from a human donor in good health.

The rearrangement joins TRBV7-9 to TRBJ2-7; D call uncertain. CDR3 size: 15 residues. V lost 1 base, J lost 4 bases, and 14 bases lay in between. Per the germline V gene, CDR1 is SEHNR and CDR2 is FQNEAQ (reference sequence). The CDR3 sequence: CASSLVGKLPYEQYF. DNA for the CDR3: TGTGCCAGCAGCTTAGTGGGGAAGTTGCCATACGAGCAGTACTTC.

The V call is TRBV5-4, the J call TRBJ2-2; D not certain. Trimming left V 0 bases short and J 0 bases short, with 9 bases between. The CDR3 is 16 amino acids. Germline V lookup: CDR1 SGHNT, CDR2 YYREEE (reference sequence). The CDR3 bases are TGTGCCAGCAGCTTGGGTCGGACGTCGAACACCGGGGAGCTGTTTTTT. Translated, it gives CASSLGRTSNTGELFF.

The chain is built from TRBV19 and TRBJ1-4; no firm D call. Trimming took 3 bases from V and 4 from J, leaving 6 bases between them. The CDR3 totals 13 residues. Germline V CDR1 and CDR2: LNHDA, SQIVND (reference sequence). The CDR3 sequence is CASSITLNEKLFF. The CDR3, as DNA: TGTGCCAGTAGTATCACCCTTAATGAAAAACTGTTTTTT.

The chain has TRBV11-2 and TRBJ2-7; D possibly uses TRBD1 or TRBD2 (7 bases each). The CDR3 covers 12 residues. Germline CDR1 and CDR2: SGHAT and FQNNGV. V was trimmed by 8 bases and J by 6 bases, leaving 14 bases between them. CDR3 sequence (DNA): TGTGCCAGCCGGGGGGCAGGGGGCGAGCAGTACTTC. It translates to CASRGAGGEQYF.

V gene TRBV10-3 combines with J gene TRBJ2-7; D is uncertain. The CDR3 is made up of 12 amino acids. V was cut by 2 bases and J by 1 base, with 3 bases left in between. CDR1 and CDR2 from the germline V gene are ENHRY and SYGVKD. The CDR3 DNA sequence: TGTGCCATCAGTGAGGCATCCTACGAGCAGTACTTC. Translated: CAISEASYEQYF.

This rearrangement joins TRBV30 to TRBJ1-1, with D perhaps TRBD1 (5 bases). The CDR3 has 11 residues. V dropped 5 bases and J dropped 7 bases, with 11 bases sitting between them. Germline CDR1 is GTSNPN and CDR2 is SVGIG (reference sequence). The DNA for the CDR3 is TGTGCCTGGGAGGGACGCTTTGAAGCTTTCTTT. It specifies CAWEGRFEAFF.

This chain joins TRBV7-2 and TRBJ2-2; no definite D call. The CDR3 sequence is 13 residues long. The V and J ends lost 5 bases and 2 bases respectively, with 6 bases between them. In germline, CDR1 is SGHTA, CDR2 FQGNSA. The CDR3 DNA reads as TGTGCCAGCAGCGCCTCTAACACCGGGGAGCTGTTTTTT. Translated: CASSASNTGELFF.

This chain links TRBV5-4 with TRBJ2-2; 11 bases agree with TRBD2. V dropped 0 bases and J dropped 0; count of bases not matched to a gene: 4. CDR1 SGHNT and CDR2 YYREEE come from the germline V gene (reference sequence). The CDR3 has 18 residues. CDR3 DNA: TGTGCCAGCAGCTTGGGTCAACTAGCGGGAGCGAACACCGGGGAGCTGTTTTTT. Amino acid sequence: CASSLGQLAGANTGELFF.

V usage is TRBV18 and J usage is TRBJ1-2; tentative D call: TRBD1 (6 bases). The CDR3 runs to 13 residues. CDR1 and CDR2 (germline): KGHSH, LQKENI. V was cut by 6 bases and J by 3 bases, with 11 bases left in between. For the CDR3, the DNA is TGTGCCAGCTCCCTTGGACAGCACTATGGCTACACCTTC. As protein: CASSLGQHYGYTF.

V usage is TRBV4-1 and J usage is TRBJ1-2; no reliable D call. The CDR3 is 12 residues long. Germline lookup yields CDR1 MGHRA and CDR2 YSYEKL. Trimming shortened V by 0 bases and J by 2 bases, and 1 base separated the two germline ends. This CDR3 is CASSQENYGYTF. Written as DNA, the CDR3 is TGCGCCAGCAGCCAAGAAAACTATGGCTACACCTTC.

The J gene is TRBJ2-2, the V gene TRBV5-1; 11 bases are a match to TRBD1. Germline CDR1 SGHRS, CDR2 YFSETQ. Trimming removed 4 bases from V and 4 bases from J; junction bases left unmatched: 6. CDR3 length: 16 residues. CDR3 sequence reads: CASSPGQGARTGELFF. As DNA, the CDR3 is TGCGCCAGCAGCCCCGGACAGGGGGCGCGCACCGGGGAGCTGTTTTTT.

The chain links TRBV29-1 to TRBJ2-2; 10 bases line up with TRBD2. The CDR3 is made up of 15 amino acids. Looked up from germline, CDR1 is SQVTM and CDR2 is ANQGSEA. The CDR3 DNA reads as TGCAGTGAATACACCGGGACTAGCGTTACCGGGGAGCTGTTTTTT. This codes for CSEYTGTSVTGELFF.

This clone was picked up one time. The rearrangement joins TRBV7-9 to TRBJ1-6; no definite D call. The CDR3 has 13 amino acids. V lost 2 bases and J lost 7, with 6 bases in between. Germline values: CDR1 SEHNR, CDR2 FQNEAQ (reference sequence). CDR3 nucleotides: TGTGCCAGCAGCTTACATGGGAATTCACCCCTCCACTTT. It yields the protein CASSLHGNSPLHF.

The rearrangement joins TRBV7-8 to TRBJ2-5; tentatively, D is TRBD1 or TRBD2 (5 bases each). The CDR3 is 17 residues long. Germline CDR1 SGHVS, CDR2 FQNEAQ. V was cut by 1 base and J by 3 bases, with 18 bases left in between. The CDR3 nucleotides read TGTGCCAGCAGCTTAGGCCCGGGGCGGACCCAAAAAGAGACCCAGTACTTC. It translates to CASSLGPGRTQKETQYF. The full variable domain, in which reference TRBV7-8 and TRBJ2-5 provide the parts outside the CDR3, is GAGVSQSPRYKVAKRGQDVALRCDPISGHVSLFWYQQALGQGPEFLTYFQNEAQLDKSGLPSDRFFAERPEGSVSTLKIQRTQQEDSAVYLCASSLGPGRTQKETQYFGPGTRLLVL.

The genes are TRBV7-2 and TRBJ1-3, with a tentative D call TRBD1 (5 bases). Per the germline V gene, CDR1 is SGHTA and CDR2 is FQGNSA. The CDR3 extends over 14 amino acids. V was clipped by 5 bases and J by 8 bases, with 16 bases between them. Here the CDR3 reads CASSEVSRGDTIYF. For the CDR3, the DNA is TGTGCCAGCAGCGAGGTCTCGAGGGGCGACACCATATATTTT. Complete variable domain (other parts from reference TRBV7-2 and TRBJ1-3): GAGVSQSPSNKVTEKGKDVELRCDPISGHTALYWYRQSLGQGLEFLIYFQGNSAPDKSGLPSDRFSAERTGGSVSTLTIQRTQQEDSAVYLCASSEVSRGDTIYFGEGSWLTVV.

This rearrangement joins TRBV18 to TRBJ2-2; D is undetermined. This CDR3 has 13 residues. V lost 2 bases to trimming and J lost 8 bases, with 9 bases between them. CDR1 is KGHSH and CDR2 is LQKENI in the germline V gene. CDR3 sequence reads: CASSPKATGELFF. In DNA, the CDR3 is TGTGCCAGCTCACCAAAAGCGACAGGGGAGCTGTTTTTT.

This clone appeared once. The chain links TRBV4-3 to TRBJ1-1; D may be TRBD1 (5 bases). With 0 bases removed from V and 4 bases from J, the gap between germline ends came to 9 bases. The CDR3 has 14 residues. CDR1 is LGHNA, CDR2 YSLEER, per germline. This CDR3 reads CASSQDLRGTEAFF. For the CDR3, the DNA is TGCGCCAGCAGCCAAGATCTGAGGGGCACTGAAGCTTTCTTT.

The rearrangement uses TRBV4-3 and TRBJ2-3; D not resolved. With 0 bases removed from V and 4 bases from J, the gap between germline ends came to 8 bases. Germline V gene lookup returns CDR1 LGHNA and CDR2 YSLEER. CDR3 length: 14 amino acids. The CDR3 protein is CASSQDIGADTQYF. CDR3 DNA: TGCGCCAGCAGCCAAGATATTGGGGCAGATACGCAGTATTTT.

This chain connects TRBV7-2 to TRBJ1-6; D is uncertain. Trimming took off 1 base at V and 2 bases at J, with 3 bases between the two ends. The CDR3 has 14 amino acids. Germline values: CDR1 SGHTA, CDR2 FQGNSA. For the CDR3, the DNA is TGTGCCAGCAGCTTAGGCACCTATAATTCACCCCTCCACTTT. Protein product: CASSLGTYNSPLHF.

This chain uses TRBV25-1 with TRBJ2-1; a weak D match, TRBD1 (6 bases). Germline values: CDR1 MGHDK, CDR2 SYGVNS. V was pared by 6 bases and J by 1 base, with 13 bases between. The CDR3 runs to 15 residues. The CDR3 loop reads CASRGPTGSYNEQFF. Written as DNA, the CDR3 is TGTGCCAGCAGGGGTCCGACAGGTTCCTACAATGAGCAGTTCTTC.

V gene TRBV11-2 combines with J gene TRBJ1-3; no reliable D call. The V gene lost 3 bases and the J gene lost 0 bases, with 15 bases spanning the gap. Germline V gives CDR1 SGHAT, CDR2 FQNNGV. The CDR3 loop spans 17 amino acids. CDR3 amino acids: CASSFLSMAISGNTIYF. CDR3 bases: TGTGCCAGCAGCTTCCTATCTATGGCTATCTCTGGAAACACCATATATTTT.